This T cell receptor beta chain originates from a study of CD8 T cells in Susac syndrome. Both CD4+ and CD8+ T cells were negatively isolated, and TEMRA cells underwent FACS enrichment. Random hexamers primed reverse transcription of about 0.5 to 1 ug RNA. From the immunoSEQ multiplex PCR reads, TCRdb called clonotypes with MiXCR, one entry per CDR3 protein. Among 100,000 to 150,000 distinct CDR3 sequences, 94% were seen once, and the ten largest hold about 0.098%. The CDR3 extends over 14 amino acids. The V end lost 3 bases, the J end lost 6 bases, and 11 bases lay between the germline ends. CDR1 and CDR2 from the germline V gene are MDHEN and SYDVKM.

This chain uses TRBV28 with TRBJ2-2; a weak D match, TRBD2 (5 bases). Sequencing was done on a sample of CD4+ T cells from PBMCs. This sequence was found in a human donor in good health. The chain's CDR3 is CASSLPGKSGELFF. CDR3 DNA: TGTGCCAGCAGTTTGCCGGGAAAATCCGGGGAGCTGTTTTTT.